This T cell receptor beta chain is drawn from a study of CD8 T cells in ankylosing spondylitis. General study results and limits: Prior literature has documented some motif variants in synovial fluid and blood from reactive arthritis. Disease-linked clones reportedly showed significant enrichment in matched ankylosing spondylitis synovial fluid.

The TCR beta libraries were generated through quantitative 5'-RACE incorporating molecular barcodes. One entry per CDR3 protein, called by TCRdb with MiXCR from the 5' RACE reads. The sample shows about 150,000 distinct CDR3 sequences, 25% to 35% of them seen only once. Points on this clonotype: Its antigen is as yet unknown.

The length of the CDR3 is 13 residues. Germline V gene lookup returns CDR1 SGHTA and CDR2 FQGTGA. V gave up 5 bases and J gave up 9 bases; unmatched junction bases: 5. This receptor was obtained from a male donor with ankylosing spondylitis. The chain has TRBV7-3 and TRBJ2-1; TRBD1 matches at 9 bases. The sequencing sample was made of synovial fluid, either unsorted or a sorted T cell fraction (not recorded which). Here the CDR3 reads CASSMTGGTEQFF. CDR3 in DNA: TGTGCCAGCAGCATGACAGGGGGGACTGAGCAGTTCTTC.